A selection of T cell receptor beta chains follows, all from one sample in a study of follicular helper T cells after annual influenza vaccination. Profiling relied on immunoSEQ multiplex PCR, and the TCRdb table lists in-frame clones only, not all of them. Altogether approximately 9,700 clones are present, around four fifths being singletons, with the ten largest covering about 0.77%. Sequencing used CXCR5- memory CD4+ T cells sorted from blood, obtained 7 days after influenza vaccination. These receptor sequences come from an adult who received the influenza vaccine. The CDR3 runs from the conserved cysteine through the conserved F or W. D genes are given only for firm matches. Clone size is not always given. Where it is, it says once, few, many or a class for expanded clones.

V gene	clone size	D gene	J gene	CDR3 DNA	CDR3 protein
TRBV6-6	few	-	TRBJ1-2	TGTGCCAGCGTACGAGGGGCCACTAACTATGGCTACACCTTC	CASVRGATNYGYTF
TRBV6-1	-	-	TRBJ1-1	TGTGCCAGCAGCGAGGGGCCGGGGACTGAAGCTTTCTTT	CASSEGPGTEAFF
TRBV30	-	-	TRBJ1-4	TGTGCCTGGAGTGTACAGGGTGAAAAACTGTTTTTT	CAWSVQGEKLFF
TRBV4-1	-	-	TRBJ2-2	TGCGCCAGCAGCCAAGATCGGGGGACCGGGGAGCTGTTTTTT	CASSQDRGTGELFF
TRBV18	few	-	TRBJ2-7	TGTGCCAGCTCACCATTCAGCAGGACAGTGGACTACGAGCAGTACTTC	CASSPFSRTVDYEQYF
TRBV28	-	-	TRBJ2-5	TGTGCCAGCAGTGAACACAGGTTCCAAGAGACCCAGTACTTC	CASSEHRFQETQYF
TRBV5-1	-	TRBD2	TRBJ2-2	TGCGCCAGCAGTATTACCGCGGGGGGGCCCACCGGGGAGCTGTTTTTT	CASSITAGGPTGELFF
TRBV9	-	TRBD1	TRBJ2-3	TGTGCCAGCAGCAAGGGGGCAACCACAGATACGCAGTATTTT	CASSKGATTDTQYF
TRBV5-1	-	-	TRBJ1-3	TGCGCCAGCAGCTCTTCTTGGACGAGCTCTGGAAACACCATATATTTT	CASSSSWTSSGNTIYF
TRBV15	-	-	TRBJ1-1	TGTGCCACCAGCAGACCCACTGGGGGGGTCCTGAACACTGAAGCTTTCTTT	CATSRPTGGVLNTEAFF
TRBV28	-	-	TRBJ2-6	TGTGCCAGCAGTCGACGGGGCCCTAACTCTGGGGCCAACGTCCTGACTTTC	CASSRRGPNSGANVLTF
TRBV5-1	-	TRBD2	TRBJ2-7	TGCGCCAGCAGCTTGTGGCAGCCGGCTAGCGGGAGCTCCTACGAGCAGTACTTC	CASSLWQPASGSSYEQYF
TRBV5-1	-	-	TRBJ2-2	TGCGCCAGCAGCTTGGGGGTCTCGGTCACCGGGGAGCTGTTTTTT	CASSLGVSVTGELFF
TRBV5-8	-	-	TRBJ1-5	TGTGCCAGCAGCTTGCGGACAGCTAATAATCAGCCCCAGCATTTT	CASSLRTANNQPQHF
TRBV30	few	-	TRBJ1-2	TGTGCCTGCCTAGCCCGGGGGTGCGGTAACTATGGCTACACCTTC	CACLARGCGNYGYTF
TRBV7-3	-	TRBD2	TRBJ2-3	TGTGCCAGCAGCACCCGACTAGCGGGGGGGCCTAGGGTAGATACGCAGTATTTT	CASSTRLAGGPRVDTQYF